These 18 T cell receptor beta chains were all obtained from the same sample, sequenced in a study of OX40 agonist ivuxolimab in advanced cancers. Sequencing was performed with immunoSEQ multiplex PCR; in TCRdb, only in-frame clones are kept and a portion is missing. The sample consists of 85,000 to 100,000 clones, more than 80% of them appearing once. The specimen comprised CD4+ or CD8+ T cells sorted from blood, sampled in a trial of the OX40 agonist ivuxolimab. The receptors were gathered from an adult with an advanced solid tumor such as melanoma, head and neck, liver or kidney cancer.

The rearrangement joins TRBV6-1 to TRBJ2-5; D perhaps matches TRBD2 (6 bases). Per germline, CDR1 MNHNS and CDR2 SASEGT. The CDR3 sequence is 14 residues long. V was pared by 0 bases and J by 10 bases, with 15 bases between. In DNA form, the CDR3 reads TGTGCCAGCAGTGAAGCCTGGGGGGAAGCGGACCAGTACTTC. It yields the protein CASSEAWGEADQYF.

For the CDR3, the DNA is TGCGCCAGCAGCTTCGGGGGGGCCCGAGAGACCCAGTACTTC. This sequence encodes CASSFGGARETQYF. The chain joins TRBV5-1 to TRBJ2-5, with TRBD2 identical over 8 bases. The CDR3 contains 14 residues. Looked up from germline, CDR1 is SGHRS and CDR2 is YFSETQ. After removal of 2 bases from V and 4 bases from J, the junction contained 4 bases not matched to a gene. Full variable domain (rest looked up from reference TRBV5-1 and TRBJ2-5): KAGVTQTPRYLIKTRGQQVTLSCSPISGHRSVSWYQQTPGQGLQFLFEYFSETQRNKGNFPGRFSGRQFSNSRSEMNVSTLELGDSALYLCASSFGGARETQYFGPGTRLLVL.

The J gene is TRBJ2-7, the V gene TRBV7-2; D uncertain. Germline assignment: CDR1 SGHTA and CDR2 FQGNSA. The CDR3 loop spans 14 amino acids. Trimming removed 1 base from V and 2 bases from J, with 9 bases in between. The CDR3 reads CASSLVPDPYEQYF. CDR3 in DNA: TGTGCCAGCAGCTTAGTCCCTGACCCCTACGAGCAGTACTTC.

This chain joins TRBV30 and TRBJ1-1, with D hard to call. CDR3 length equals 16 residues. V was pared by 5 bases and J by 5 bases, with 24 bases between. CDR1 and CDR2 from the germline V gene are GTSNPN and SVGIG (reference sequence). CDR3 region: CAWSGLSLDQVTEAFF. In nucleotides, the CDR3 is TGTGCCTGGTCCGGTCTAAGCCTCGACCAGGTAACTGAAGCTTTCTTT.

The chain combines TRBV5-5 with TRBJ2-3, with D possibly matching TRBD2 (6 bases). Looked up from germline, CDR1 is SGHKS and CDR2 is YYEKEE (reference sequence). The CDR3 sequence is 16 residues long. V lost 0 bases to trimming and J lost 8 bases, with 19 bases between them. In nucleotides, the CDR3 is TGTGCCAGCAGCTTGGCCGCGGGACTCCATCGTGCTACGCAGTATTTT. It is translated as CASSLAAGLHRATQYF. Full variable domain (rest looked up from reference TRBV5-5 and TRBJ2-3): DAGVTQSPTHLIKTRGQQVTLRCSPISGHKSVSWYQQVLGQGPQFIFQYYEKEERGRGNFPDRFSARQFPNYSSELNVNALLLGDSALYLCASSLAAGLHRATQYFGPGTRLTVL.

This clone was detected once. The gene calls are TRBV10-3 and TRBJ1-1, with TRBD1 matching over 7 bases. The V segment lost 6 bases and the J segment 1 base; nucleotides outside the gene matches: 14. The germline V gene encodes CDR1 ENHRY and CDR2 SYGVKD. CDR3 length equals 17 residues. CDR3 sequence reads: CAIRARGGTEKNTEAFF. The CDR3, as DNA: TGTGCCATCAGGGCTAGGGGGGGGACAGAGAAGAACACTGAAGCTTTCTTT.

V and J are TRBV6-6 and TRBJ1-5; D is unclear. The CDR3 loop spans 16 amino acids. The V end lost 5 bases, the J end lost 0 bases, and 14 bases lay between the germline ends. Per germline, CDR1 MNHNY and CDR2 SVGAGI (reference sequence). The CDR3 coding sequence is TGTGCCAGCAGTAGGACCCCCCCATATAGCAATCAGCCCCAGCATTTT. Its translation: CASSRTPPYSNQPQHF.

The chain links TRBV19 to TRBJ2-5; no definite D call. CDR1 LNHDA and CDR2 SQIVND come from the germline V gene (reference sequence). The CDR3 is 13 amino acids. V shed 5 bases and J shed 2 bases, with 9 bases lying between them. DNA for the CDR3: TGTGCCAGTAGTTTATTGGGACAAGAGACCCAGTACTTC. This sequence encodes CASSLLGQETQYF.

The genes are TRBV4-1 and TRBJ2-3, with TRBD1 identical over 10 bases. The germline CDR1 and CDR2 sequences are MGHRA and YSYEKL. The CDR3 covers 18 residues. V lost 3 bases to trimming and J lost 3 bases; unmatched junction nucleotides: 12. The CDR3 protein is CASSHSSGTGDGTDTQYF. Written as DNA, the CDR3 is TGCGCCAGCAGCCACTCATCGGGGACAGGGGATGGTACAGATACGCAGTATTTT.

CDR3 nucleotide sequence: TGTGCCAGCAGCCAAGGGACAGACGACAACACCGGGGAGCTGTTTTTT. Translating gives CASSQGTDDNTGELFF. The chain links TRBV4-2 to TRBJ2-2, with D perhaps TRBD1 (6 bases). Trimming removed 1 base at V and 2 bases at J, with 11 bases between. Germline V gives CDR1 LGHNA, CDR2 YNFKEQ. The CDR3 consists of 16 residues.

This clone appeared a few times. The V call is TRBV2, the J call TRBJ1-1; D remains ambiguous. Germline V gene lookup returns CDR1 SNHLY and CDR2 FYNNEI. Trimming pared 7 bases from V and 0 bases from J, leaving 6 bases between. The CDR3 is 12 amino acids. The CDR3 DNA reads TGTGCCAGCAATCGCATGAACACTGAAGCTTTCTTT. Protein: CASNRMNTEAFF.

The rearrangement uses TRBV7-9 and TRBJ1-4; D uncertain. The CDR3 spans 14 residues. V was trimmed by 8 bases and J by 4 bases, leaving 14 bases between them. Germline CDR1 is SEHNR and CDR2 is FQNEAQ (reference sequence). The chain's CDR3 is CASSSGYSNEKLFF. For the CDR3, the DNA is TGTGCCAGCTCATCTGGCTACAGTAATGAAAAACTGTTTTTT.

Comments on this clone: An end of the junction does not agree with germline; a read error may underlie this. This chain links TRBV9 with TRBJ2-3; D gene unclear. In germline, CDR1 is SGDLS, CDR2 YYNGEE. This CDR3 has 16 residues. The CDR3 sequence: CASSVGTESGTDTQYF. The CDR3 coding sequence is TGTGCCAGCAGCGTAGGGACGGAGTCTGGCACGGATACGCAGTATTTT. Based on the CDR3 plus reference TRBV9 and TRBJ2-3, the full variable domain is DSGVTQTPKHLITATGQRVTLRCSPRSGDLSVYWYQQSLDQGLQFLIQYYNGEERAKGNILERFSAQQFPDLHSELNLSSLELGDSALYFCASSVGTESGTDTQYFGPGTRLTVL.

CDR3 amino acids: CASSYYGERERNEQFF. CDR3 nucleotides: TGTGCCAGCAGTTACTACGGGGAGCGAGAGCGGAATGAGCAGTTCTTC. This chain connects TRBV6-5 to TRBJ2-1, with D perhaps TRBD2 (5 bases). Germline V CDR1 and CDR2: MNHEY, SVGAGI. This CDR3 is 16 amino acids long. Trimming cost V 1 base and J 7 bases, with 17 bases left between them.

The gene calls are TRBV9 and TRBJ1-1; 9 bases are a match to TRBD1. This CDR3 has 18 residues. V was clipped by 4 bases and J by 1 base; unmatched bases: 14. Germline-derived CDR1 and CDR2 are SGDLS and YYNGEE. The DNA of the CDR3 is TGTGCCAGCAGCCTCTTTGGGGCCGACAGGGGGGGGAACACTGAAGCTTTCTTT. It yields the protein CASSLFGADRGGNTEAFF.

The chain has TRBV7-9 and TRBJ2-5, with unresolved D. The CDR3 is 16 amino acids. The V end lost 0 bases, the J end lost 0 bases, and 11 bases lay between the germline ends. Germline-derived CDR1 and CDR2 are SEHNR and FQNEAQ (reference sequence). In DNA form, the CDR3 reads TGTGCCAGCAGCTTAGCGCTTGGAAGGTACCAAGAGACCCAGTACTTC. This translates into CASSLALGRYQETQYF.

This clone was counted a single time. The CDR3 region is CASSVVGGTGELFF. The CDR3 nucleotides are TGTGCCAGCAGCGTCGTCGGTGGCACCGGGGAGCTGTTTTTT. The rearrangement joins TRBV6-4 to TRBJ2-2; D not resolved. Germline CDR1 is MRHNA and CDR2 is SNTAGT. The CDR3 is 14 amino acids. With 6 bases removed from V and 4 bases from J, the gap between germline ends came to 12 bases.

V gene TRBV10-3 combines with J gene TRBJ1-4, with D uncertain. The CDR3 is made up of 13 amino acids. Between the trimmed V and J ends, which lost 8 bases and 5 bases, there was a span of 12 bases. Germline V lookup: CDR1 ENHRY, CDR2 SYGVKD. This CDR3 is CAIRGEGNEKLFF. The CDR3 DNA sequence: TGTGCCATCCGAGGAGAGGGCAATGAAAAACTGTTTTTT.